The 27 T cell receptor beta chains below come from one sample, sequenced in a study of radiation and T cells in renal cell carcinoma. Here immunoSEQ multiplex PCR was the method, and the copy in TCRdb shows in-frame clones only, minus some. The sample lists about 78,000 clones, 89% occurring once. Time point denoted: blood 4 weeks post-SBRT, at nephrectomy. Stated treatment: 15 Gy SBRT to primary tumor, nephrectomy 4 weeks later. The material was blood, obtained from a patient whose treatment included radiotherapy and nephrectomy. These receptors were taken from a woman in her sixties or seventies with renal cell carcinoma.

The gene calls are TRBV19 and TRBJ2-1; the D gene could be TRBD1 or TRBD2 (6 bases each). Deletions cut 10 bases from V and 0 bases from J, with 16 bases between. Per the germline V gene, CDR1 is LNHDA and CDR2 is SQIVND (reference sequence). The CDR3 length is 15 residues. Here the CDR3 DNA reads TGTGCCACGCAAGGGGGGCTTAGCTCCTACAATGAGCAGTTCTTC. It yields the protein CATQGGLSSYNEQFF. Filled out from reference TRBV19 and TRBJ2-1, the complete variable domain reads DGGITQSPKYLFRKEGQNVTLSCEQNLNHDAMYWYRQDPGQGLRLIYYSQIVNDFQKGDIAEGYSVSREKKESFPLTVTSAQKNPTAFYLCATQGGLSSYNEQFFGPGTRLTVL.

As DNA, the CDR3 is TGCGCCAGCAGTACGGCGGGGACAGGGGTAAATGAGCAGTTCTTC. Its protein product is CASSTAGTGVNEQFF. This chain links TRBV5-1 with TRBJ2-1; 10 bases line up with TRBD1. Germline-derived CDR1 and CDR2 are SGHRS and YFSETQ. The trim removed 5 bases at V and 7 bases at J, leaving 9 bases unmatched. There are 15 residues in the CDR3.

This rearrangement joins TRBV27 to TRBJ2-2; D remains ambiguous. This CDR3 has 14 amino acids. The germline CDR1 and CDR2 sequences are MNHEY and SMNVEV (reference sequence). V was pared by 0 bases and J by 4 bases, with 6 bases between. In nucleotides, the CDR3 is TGTGCCAGCAGTTTATCCCCAGCCACCGGGGAGCTGTTTTTT. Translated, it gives CASSLSPATGELFF.

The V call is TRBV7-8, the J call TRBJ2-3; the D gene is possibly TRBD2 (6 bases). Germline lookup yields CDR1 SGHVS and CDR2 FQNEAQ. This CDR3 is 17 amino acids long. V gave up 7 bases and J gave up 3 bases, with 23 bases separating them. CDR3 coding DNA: TGTGCCAGCACCCTCTTCAGTACGGGGAGGAGGACAGATACGCAGTATTTT. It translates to CASTLFSTGRRTDTQYF.

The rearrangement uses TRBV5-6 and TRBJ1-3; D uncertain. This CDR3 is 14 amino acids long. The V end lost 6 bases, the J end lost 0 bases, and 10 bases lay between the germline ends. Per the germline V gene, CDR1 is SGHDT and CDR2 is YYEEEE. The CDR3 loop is CASTPTPSGNTIYF. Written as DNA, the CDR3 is TGTGCCAGCACCCCAACACCCTCTGGAAACACCATATATTTT.

CDR3 DNA sequence: TGTGCCAGCTCACCAATAGCGGGGGGGTCAGATACGCAGTATTTT. Translated: CASSPIAGGSDTQYF. The chain employs TRBV18 and TRBJ2-3, with 11 nucleotides matching TRBD2. This CDR3 contains 15 residues. CDR1 and CDR2 from the germline V gene are KGHSH and LQKENI. Trimming cost V 2 bases and J 4 bases; bases outside gene matches: 2.

The chain's CDR3 is CASSLVDGLTYEQYF. Written as DNA, the CDR3 is TGCGCCAGCAGCTTGGTTGACGGGCTTACCTACGAGCAGTACTTC. The chain is built from TRBV5-1 and TRBJ2-5; D not resolved. The J call is uncertain, as TRBJ2-7 better fits the DNA end. The CDR3 is 15 residues long. Germline V lookup: CDR1 SGHRS, CDR2 YFSETQ.

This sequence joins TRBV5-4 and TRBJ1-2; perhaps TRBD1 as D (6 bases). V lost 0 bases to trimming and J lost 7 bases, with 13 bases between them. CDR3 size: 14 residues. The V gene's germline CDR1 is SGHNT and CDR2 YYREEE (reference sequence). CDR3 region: CASSLVRGLGGYTF. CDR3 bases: TGTGCCAGCAGCTTGGTCAGGGGTTTGGGTGGCTACACCTTC.

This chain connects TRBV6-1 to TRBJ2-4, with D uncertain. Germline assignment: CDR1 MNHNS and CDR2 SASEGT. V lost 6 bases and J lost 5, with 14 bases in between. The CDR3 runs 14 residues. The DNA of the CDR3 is TGTGCCAGCAGAAGATTAGGTAATCAAAACATTCAGTACTTC. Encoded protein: CASRRLGNQNIQYF.

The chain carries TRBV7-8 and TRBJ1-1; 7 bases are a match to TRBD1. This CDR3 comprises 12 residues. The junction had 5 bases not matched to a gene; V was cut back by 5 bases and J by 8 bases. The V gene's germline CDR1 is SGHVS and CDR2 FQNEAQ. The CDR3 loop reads CASSVGDREAFF. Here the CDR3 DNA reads TGTGCCAGCAGCGTAGGGGACAGAGAAGCTTTCTTT.

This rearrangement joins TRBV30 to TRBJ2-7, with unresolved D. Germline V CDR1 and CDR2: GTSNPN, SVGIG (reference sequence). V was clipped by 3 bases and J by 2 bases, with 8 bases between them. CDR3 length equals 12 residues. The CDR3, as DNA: TGTGCCTGGAGCTACCGCGCCTACGAGCAGTACTTC. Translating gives CAWSYRAYEQYF.

The CDR3 protein is CASSQTLKNYEQYF. In DNA, the CDR3 is TGTGCCAGCAGTCAGACCTTGAAAAACTACGAGCAGTACTTC. The rearrangement links TRBV28 to TRBJ2-7; D unclear. Germline lookup yields CDR1 MDHEN and CDR2 SYDVKM. Between the trimmed V and J ends, which lost 5 bases and 3 bases, there was a span of 14 bases. CDR3 size: 14 residues.

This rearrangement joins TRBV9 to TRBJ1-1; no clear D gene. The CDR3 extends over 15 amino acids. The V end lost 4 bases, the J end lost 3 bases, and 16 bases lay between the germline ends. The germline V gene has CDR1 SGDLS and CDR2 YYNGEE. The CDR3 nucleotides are TGTGCCAGCAGCCCCCGGGCGCTGATGGACACTGAAGCTTTCTTT. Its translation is CASSPRALMDTEAFF.

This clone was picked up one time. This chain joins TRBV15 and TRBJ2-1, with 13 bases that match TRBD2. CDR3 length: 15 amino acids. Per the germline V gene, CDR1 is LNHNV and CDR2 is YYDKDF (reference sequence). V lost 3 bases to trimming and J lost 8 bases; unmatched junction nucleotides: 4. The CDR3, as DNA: TGTGCCACCAGCAGGGGACTAGCGGGGCGGGATGAGCAGTTCTTC. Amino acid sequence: CATSRGLAGRDEQFF.

CDR3: CASSLGQDVRVYEQYF. DNA for the CDR3: TGTGCCAGCAGCTTGGGGCAGGATGTAAGGGTCTACGAGCAGTACTTC. The chain carries TRBV5-5 and TRBJ2-7; D unclear. The CDR3 contains 16 residues. Trimming removed 0 bases from V and 3 bases from J, with 16 bases in between. CDR1 is SGHKS, CDR2 YYEKEE, per germline (reference sequence).

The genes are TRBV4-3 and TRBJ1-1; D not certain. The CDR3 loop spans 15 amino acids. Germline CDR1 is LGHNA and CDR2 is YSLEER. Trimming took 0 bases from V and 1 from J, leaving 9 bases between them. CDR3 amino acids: CASSQDSMANTEAFF. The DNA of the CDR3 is TGCGCCAGCAGCCAAGATTCAATGGCGAACACTGAAGCTTTCTTT.

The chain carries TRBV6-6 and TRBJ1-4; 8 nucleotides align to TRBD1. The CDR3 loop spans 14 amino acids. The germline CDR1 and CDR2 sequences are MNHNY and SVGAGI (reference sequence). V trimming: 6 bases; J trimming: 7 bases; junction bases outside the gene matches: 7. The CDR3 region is CASSRQGRGEKLFF. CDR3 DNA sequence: TGTGCCAGCAGCCGACAGGGGAGGGGTGAAAAACTGTTTTTT.

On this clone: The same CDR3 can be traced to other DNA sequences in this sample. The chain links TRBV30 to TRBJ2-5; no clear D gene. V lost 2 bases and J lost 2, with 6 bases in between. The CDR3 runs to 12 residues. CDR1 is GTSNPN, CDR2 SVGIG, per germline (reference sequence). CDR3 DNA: TGTGCCTGGAGTTCCAGGCAAGAGACCCAGTACTTC. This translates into CAWSSRQETQYF.

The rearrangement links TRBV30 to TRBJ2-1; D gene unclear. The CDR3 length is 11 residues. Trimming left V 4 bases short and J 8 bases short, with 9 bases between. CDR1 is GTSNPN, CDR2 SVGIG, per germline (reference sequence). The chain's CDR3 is CAWKTVHEQFF. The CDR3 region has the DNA TGTGCCTGGAAGACTGTGCATGAGCAGTTCTTC.

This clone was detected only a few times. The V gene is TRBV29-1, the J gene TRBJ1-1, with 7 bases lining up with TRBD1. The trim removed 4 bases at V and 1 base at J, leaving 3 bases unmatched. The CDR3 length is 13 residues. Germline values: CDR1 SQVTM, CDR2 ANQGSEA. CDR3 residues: CSVGGGSNTEAFF. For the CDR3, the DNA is TGCAGCGTTGGAGGGGGCTCGAACACTGAAGCTTTCTTT.

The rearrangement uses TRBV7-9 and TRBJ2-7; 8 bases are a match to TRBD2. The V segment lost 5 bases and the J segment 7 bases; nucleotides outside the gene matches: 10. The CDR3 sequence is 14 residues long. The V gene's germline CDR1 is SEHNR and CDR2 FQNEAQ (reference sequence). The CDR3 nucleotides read TGTGCCAGCAGCGTAAAGCGGGGGAAAGGTGAGCAGTACTTC. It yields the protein CASSVKRGKGEQYF.

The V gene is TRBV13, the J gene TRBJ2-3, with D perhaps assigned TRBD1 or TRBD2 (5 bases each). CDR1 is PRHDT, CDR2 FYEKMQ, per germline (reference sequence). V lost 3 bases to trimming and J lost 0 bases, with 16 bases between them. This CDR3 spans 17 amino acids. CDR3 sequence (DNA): TGTGCCAGCAGCTTGCGGACCTCCGGGACCAGCACAGATACGCAGTATTTT. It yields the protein CASSLRTSGTSTDTQYF.

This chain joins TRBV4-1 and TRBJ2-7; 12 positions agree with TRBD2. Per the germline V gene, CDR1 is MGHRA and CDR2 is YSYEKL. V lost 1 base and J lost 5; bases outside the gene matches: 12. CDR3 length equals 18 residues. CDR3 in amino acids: CASSQGVLAGGHEDEQYF. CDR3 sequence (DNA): TGCGCCAGCAGCCAAGGAGTACTAGCGGGGGGCCATGAGGACGAGCAGTACTTC.

CDR3 in amino acids: CASSQSRIRSYNEQFF. The CDR3 DNA sequence: TGCGCCAGCAGTCAATCCCGGATCCGCTCCTACAATGAGCAGTTCTTC. The chain combines TRBV23-1 with TRBJ2-1; D uncertain. TRBV23-1 has ORF status, its function being uncertain. This CDR3 has 16 amino acids. V lost 0 bases and J lost 0, with 9 bases in between.

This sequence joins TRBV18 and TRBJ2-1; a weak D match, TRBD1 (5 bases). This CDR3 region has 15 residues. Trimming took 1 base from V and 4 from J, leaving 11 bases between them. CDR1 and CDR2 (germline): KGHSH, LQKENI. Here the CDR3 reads CASSPLQGLYNEQFF. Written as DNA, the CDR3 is TGTGCCAGCTCACCACTTCAGGGCTTGTACAATGAGCAGTTCTTC.

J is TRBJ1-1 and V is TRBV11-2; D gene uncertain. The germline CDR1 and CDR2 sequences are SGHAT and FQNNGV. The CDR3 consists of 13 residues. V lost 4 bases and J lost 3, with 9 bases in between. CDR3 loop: CASSSYSDTEAFF. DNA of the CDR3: TGTGCCAGCAGCTCGTATTCGGACACTGAAGCTTTCTTT.

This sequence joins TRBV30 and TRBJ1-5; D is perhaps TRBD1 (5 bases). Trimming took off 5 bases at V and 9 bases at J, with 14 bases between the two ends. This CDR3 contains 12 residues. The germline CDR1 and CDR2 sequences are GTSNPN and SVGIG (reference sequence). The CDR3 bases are TGTGCCTGGGGCCGGGGGGGATCGCCCCAGCATTTT. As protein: CAWGRGGSPQHF.